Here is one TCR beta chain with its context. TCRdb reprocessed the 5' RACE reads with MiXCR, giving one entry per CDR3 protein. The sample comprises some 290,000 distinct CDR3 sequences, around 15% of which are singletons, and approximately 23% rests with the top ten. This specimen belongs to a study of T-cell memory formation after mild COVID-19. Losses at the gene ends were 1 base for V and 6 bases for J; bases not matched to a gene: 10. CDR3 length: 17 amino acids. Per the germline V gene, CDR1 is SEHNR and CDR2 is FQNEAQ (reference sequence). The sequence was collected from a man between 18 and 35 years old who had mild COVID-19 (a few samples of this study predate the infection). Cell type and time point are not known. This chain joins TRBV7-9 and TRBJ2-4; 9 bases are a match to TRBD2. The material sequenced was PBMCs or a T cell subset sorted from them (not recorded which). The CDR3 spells CASSLDPSAGGGNIQYF. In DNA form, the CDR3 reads TGTGCCAGCAGCTTAGATCCGTCAGCGGGGGGTGGAAACATTCAGTACTTC. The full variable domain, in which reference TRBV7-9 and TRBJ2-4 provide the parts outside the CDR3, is DTGVSQNPRHKITKRGQNVTFRCDPISEHNRLYWYRQTLGQGPEFLTYFQNEAQLEKSRLLSDRFSAERPKGSFSTLEIQRTEQGDSAMYLCASSLDPSAGGGNIQYFGAGTRLSVL.